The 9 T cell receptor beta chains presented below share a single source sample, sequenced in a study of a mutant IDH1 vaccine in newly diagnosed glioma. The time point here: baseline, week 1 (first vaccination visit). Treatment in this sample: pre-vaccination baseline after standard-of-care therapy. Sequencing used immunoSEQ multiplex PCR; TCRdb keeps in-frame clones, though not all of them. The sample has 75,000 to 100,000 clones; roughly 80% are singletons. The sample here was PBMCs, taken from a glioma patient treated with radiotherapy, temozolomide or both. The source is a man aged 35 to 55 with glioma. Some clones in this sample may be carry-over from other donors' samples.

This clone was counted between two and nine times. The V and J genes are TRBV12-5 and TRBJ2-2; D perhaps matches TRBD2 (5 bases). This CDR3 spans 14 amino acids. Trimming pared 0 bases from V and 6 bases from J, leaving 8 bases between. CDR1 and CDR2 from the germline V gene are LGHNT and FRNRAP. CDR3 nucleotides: TGTGCTAGTGGTTTGGTAGTCGGGGCCGGGGAGCTGTTTTTT. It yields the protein CASGLVVGAGELFF.

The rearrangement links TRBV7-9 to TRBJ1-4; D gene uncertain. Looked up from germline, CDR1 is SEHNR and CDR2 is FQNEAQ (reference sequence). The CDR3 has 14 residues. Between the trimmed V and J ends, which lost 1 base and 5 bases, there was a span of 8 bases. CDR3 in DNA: TGTGCCAGCAGCTTAGGTATAGGGAATGAAAAACTGTTTTTT. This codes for CASSLGIGNEKLFF.

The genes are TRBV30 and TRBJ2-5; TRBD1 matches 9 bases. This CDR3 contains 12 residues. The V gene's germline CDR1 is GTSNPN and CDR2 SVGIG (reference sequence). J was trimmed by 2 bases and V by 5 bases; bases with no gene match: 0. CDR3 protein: CAWGTGQETQYF. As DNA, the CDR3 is TGTGCCTGGGGGACAGGGCAAGAGACCCAGTACTTC.

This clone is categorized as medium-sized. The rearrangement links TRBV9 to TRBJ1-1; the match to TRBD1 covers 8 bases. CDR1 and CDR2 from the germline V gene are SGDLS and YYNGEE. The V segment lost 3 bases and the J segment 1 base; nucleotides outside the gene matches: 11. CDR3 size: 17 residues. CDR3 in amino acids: CASSGPQDRVPNTEAFF. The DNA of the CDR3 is TGTGCCAGCAGCGGCCCCCAGGACAGGGTACCGAACACTGAAGCTTTCTTT.

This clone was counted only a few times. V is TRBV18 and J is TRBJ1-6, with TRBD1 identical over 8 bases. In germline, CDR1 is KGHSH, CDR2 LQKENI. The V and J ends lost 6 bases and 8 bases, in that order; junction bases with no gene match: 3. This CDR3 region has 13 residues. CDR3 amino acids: CASSGQGDSPLHF. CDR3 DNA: TGTGCCAGCTCCGGACAGGGAGATTCACCCCTCCACTTT.

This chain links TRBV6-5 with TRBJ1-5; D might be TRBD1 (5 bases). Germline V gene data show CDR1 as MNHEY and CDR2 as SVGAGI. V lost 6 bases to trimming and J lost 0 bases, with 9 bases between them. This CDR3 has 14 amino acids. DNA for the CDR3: TGTGCCAGCAGAGACAGTTATAGCAATCAGCCCCAGCATTTT. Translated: CASRDSYSNQPQHF.

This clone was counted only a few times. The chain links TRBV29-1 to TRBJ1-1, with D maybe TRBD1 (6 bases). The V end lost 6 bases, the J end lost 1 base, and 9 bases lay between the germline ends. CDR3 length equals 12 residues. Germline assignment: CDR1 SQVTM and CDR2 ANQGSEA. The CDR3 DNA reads TGCAGCGTCCCGACAGGGAACACTGAAGCTTTCTTT. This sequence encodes CSVPTGNTEAFF.

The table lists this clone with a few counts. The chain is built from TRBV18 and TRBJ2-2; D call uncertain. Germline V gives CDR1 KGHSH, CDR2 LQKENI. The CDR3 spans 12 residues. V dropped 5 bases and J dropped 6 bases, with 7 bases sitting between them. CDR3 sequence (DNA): TGTGCCAGCTCAGTCCGGGCCGGGGAGCTGTTTTTT. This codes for CASSVRAGELFF.

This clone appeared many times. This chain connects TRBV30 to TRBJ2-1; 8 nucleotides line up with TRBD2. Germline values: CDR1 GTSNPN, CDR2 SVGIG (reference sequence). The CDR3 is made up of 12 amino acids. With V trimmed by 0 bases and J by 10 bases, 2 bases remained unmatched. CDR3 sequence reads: CAWSVERGEQFF. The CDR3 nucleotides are TGTGCCTGGAGTGTAGAGCGGGGGGAGCAGTTCTTC.